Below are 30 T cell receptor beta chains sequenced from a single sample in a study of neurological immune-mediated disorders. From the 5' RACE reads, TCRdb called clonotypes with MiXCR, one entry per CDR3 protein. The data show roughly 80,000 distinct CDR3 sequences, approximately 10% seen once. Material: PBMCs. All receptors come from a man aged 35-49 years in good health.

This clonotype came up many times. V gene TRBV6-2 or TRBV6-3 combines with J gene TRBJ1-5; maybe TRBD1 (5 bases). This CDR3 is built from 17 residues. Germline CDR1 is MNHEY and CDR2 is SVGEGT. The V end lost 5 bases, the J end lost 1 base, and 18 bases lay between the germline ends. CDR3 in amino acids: CASSARNQGLSNQPQHF. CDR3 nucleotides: TGTGCCAGCAGTGCTCGGAATCAGGGATTGAGCAATCAGCCCCAGCATTTT.

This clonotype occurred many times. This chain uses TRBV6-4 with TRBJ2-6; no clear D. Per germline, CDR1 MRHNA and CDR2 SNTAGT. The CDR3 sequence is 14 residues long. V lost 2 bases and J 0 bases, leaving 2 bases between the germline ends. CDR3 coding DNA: TGTGCCAGCAGTGACAACTCTGGGGCCAACGTCCTGACTTTC. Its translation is CASSDNSGANVLTF.

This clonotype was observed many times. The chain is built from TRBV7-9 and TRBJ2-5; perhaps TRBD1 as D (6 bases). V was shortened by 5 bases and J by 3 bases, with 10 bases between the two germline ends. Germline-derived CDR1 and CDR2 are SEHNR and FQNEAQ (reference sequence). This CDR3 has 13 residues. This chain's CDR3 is CASSRTDEETQYF. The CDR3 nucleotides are TGTGCCAGCAGCCGGACAGACGAAGAGACCCAGTACTTC.

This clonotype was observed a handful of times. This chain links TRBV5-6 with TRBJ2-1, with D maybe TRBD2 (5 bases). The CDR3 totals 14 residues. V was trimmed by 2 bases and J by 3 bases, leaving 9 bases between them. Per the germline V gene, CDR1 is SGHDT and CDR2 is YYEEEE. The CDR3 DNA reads TGTGCCAGCAGCTTCCGAGGACTCTACAATGAGCAGTTCTTC. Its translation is CASSFRGLYNEQFF.

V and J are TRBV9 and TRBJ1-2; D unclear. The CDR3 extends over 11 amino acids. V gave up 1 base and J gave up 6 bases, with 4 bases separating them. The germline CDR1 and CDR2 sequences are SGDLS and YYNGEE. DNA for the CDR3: TGTGCCAGCAGCGTACACGATGGCTACACCTTC. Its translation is CASSVHDGYTF.

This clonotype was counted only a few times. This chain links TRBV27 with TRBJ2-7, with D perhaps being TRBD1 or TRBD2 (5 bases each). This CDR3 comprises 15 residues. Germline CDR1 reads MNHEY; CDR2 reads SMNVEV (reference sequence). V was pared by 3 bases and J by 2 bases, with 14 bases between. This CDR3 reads CASSFGAGTTYEQYF. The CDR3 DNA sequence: TGTGCCAGCAGTTTCGGGGCGGGCACCACCTACGAGCAGTACTTC.

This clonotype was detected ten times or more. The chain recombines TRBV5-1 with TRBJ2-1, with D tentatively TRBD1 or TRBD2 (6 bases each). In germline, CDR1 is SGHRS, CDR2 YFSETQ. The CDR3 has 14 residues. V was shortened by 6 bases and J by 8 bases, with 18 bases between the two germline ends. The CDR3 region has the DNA TGCGCCAGCACCCACCGAGGGGGGAGCGATGAGCAGTTCTTC. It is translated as CASTHRGGSDEQFF.

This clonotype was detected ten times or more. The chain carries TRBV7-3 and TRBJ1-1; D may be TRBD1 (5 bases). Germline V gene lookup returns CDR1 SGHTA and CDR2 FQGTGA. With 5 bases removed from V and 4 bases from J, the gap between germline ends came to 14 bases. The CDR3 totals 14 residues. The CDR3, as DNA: TGTGCCAGCAGCCTCCTAGGGGAGAGCACTGAAGCTTTCTTT. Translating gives CASSLLGESTEAFF.

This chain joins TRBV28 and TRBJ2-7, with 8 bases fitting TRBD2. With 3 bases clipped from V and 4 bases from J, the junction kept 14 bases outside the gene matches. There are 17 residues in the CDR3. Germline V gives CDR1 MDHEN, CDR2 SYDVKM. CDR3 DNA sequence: TGTGCCAGCAGTTTGGGGCCGGCGGGAGGCCGTGAATACGAGCAGTACTTC. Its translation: CASSLGPAGGREYEQYF.

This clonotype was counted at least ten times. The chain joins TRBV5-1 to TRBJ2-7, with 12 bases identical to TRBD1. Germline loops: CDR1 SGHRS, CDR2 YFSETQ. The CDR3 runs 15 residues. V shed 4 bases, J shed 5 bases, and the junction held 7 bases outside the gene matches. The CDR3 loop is CASSARDRGLHEQYF. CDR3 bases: TGCGCCAGCAGCGCCCGGGACAGGGGGCTCCACGAGCAGTACTTC.

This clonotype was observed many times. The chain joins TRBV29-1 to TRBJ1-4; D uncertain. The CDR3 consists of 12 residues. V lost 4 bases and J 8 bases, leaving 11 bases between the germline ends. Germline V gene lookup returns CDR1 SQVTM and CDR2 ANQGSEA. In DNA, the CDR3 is TGCAGCGTTGTTGGATTGGAGGAAAAACTGTTTTTT. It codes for CSVVGLEEKLFF.

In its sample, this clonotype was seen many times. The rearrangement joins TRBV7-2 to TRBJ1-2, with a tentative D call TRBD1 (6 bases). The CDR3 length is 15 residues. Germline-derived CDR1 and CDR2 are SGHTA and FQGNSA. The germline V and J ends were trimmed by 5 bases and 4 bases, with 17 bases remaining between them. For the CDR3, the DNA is TGTGCCAGCAGCCCCGGGGAAACAGGGTCCTATGGCTACACCTTC. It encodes CASSPGETGSYGYTF.

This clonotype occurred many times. The CDR3 spells CASELAGGPGPFF. The CDR3 DNA follows: TGTGCCAGCGAACTAGCGGGGGGGCCAGGGCCGTTCTTC. The gene calls are TRBV14 and TRBJ2-1; TRBD2 matches 13 bases. The CDR3 length is 13 residues. The V gene's germline CDR1 is SGHDN and CDR2 FVKESK. Trimming cost V 8 bases and J 15 bases; bases outside gene matches: 10.

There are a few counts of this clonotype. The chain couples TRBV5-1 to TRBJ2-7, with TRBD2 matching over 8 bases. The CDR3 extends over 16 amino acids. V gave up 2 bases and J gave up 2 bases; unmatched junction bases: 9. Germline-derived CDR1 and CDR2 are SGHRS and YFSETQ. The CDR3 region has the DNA TGCGCCAGCAGCTTTGGGCCGAGCGGGAGTGCCTACGAGCAGTACTTC. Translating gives CASSFGPSGSAYEQYF. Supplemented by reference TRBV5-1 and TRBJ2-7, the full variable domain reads KAGVTQTPRYLIKTRGQQVTLSCSPISGHRSVSWYQQTPGQGLQFLFEYFSETQRNKGNFPGRFSGRQFSNSRSEMNVSTLELGDSALYLCASSFGPSGSAYEQYFGPGTRLTVT.

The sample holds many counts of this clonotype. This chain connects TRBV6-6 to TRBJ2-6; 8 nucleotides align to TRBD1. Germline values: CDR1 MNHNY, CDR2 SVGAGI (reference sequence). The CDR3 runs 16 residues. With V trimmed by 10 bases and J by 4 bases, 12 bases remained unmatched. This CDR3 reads CAILDRARGGANVLTF. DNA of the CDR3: TGTGCCATCTTGGACAGGGCCCGCGGGGGGGCCAACGTCCTGACTTTC.

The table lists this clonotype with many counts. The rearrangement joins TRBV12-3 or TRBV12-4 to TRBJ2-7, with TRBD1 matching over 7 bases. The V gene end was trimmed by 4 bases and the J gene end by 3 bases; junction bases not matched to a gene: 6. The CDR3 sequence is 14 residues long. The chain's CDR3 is CASSSNRGLYEQYF. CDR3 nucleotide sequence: TGTGCCAGCAGTTCTAACAGGGGCCTCTACGAGCAGTACTTC.

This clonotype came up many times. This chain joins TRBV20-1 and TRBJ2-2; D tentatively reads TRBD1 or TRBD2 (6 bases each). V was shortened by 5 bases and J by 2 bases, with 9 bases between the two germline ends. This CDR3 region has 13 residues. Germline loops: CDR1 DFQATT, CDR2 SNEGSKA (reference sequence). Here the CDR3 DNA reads TGCAGTGCTGGGGGGCCCAACACCGGGGAGCTGTTTTTT. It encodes CSAGGPNTGELFF.

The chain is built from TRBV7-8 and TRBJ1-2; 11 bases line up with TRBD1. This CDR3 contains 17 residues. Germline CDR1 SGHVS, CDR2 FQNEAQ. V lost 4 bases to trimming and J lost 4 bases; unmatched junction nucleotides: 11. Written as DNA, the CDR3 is TGTGCCAGCAGCTCCGTGGGGACAGGGGGGGATGGCTATGGCTACACCTTC. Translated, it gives CASSSVGTGGDGYGYTF.

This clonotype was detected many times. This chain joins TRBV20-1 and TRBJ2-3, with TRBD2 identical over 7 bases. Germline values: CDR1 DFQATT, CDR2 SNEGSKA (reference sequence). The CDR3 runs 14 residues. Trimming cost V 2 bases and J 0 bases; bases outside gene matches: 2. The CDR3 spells CSARRRGSTDTQYF. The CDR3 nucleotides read TGCAGTGCTAGAAGGCGGGGGAGCACAGATACGCAGTATTTT.

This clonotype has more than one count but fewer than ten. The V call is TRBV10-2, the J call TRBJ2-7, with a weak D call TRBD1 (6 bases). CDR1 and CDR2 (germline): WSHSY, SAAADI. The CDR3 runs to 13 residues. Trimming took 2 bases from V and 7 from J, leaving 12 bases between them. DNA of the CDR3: TGCGCCAGCAGTGAGACAGGGTTTGCAGAGCAGTACTTC. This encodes CASSETGFAEQYF.

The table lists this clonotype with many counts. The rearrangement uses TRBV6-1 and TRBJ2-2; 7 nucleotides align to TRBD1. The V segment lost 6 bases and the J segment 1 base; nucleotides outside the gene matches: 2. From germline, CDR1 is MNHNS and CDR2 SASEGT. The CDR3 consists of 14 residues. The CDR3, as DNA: TGTGCCAGCAGGTGGGACAGGAACACCGGGGAGCTGTTTTTT. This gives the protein CASRWDRNTGELFF.

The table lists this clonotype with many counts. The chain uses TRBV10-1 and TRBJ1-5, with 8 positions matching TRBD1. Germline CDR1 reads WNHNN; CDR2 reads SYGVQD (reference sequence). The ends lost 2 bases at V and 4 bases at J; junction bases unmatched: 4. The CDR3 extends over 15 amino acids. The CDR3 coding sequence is TGCGCCAGCAGTGAGGGACAGGGAGAGAATCAGCCCCAGCATTTT. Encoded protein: CASSEGQGENQPQHF.

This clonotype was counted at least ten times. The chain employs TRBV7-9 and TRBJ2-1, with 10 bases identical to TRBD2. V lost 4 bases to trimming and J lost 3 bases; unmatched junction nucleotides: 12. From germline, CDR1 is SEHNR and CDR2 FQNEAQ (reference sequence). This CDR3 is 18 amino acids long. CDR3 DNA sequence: TGTGCCAGCAGCTACGCCGCCCTCTCTAGCGGGGGCTACAATGAGCAGTTCTTC. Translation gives CASSYAALSSGGYNEQFF.

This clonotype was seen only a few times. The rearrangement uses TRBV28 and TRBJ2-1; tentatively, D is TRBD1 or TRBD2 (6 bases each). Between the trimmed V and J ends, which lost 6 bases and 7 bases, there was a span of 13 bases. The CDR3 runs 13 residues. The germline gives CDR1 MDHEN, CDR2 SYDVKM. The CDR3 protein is CASSRGPVNEQFF. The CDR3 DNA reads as TGTGCCAGCAGCCGGGGGCCCGTGAATGAGCAGTTCTTC.

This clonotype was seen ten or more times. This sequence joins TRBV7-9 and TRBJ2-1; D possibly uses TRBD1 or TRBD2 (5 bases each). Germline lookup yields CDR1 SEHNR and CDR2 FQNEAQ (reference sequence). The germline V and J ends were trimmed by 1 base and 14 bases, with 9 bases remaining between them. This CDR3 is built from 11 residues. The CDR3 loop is CASSLDWGKFF. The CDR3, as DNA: TGTGCCAGCAGCTTAGATTGGGGGAAGTTCTTC.

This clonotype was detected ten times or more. This CDR3 is CASSSAPGLAYNEQFF. In nucleotides, the CDR3 is TGTGCCAGCAGCTCTGCACCGGGACTAGCGTACAATGAGCAGTTCTTC. The chain has TRBV7-2 and TRBJ2-1, with 10 bases aligning to TRBD2. J was trimmed by 4 bases and V by 4 bases; bases with no gene match: 7. The germline V gene encodes CDR1 SGHTA and CDR2 FQGNSA. The CDR3 is made up of 16 amino acids.

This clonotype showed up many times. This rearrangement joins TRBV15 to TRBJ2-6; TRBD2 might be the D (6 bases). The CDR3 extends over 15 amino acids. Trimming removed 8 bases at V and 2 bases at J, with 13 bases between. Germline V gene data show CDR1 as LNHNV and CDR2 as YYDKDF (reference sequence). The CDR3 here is CATLGGVAGANVLTF. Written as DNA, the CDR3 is TGTGCCACCCTCGGGGGAGTAGCTGGGGCCAACGTCCTGACTTTC.

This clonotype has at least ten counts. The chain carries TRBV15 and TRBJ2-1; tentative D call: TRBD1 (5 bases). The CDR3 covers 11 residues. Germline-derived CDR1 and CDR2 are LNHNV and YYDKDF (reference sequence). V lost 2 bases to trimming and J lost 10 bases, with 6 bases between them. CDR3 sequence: CATSRYREQFF. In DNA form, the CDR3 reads TGTGCCACCAGCAGATACAGGGAGCAGTTCTTC.

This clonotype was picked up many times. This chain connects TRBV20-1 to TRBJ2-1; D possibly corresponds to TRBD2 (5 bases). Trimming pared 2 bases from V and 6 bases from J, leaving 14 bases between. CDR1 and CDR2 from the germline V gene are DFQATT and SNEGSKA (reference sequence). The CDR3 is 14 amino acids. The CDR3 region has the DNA TGCAGTGCTAGATTCTGGAGGCAGCTCAATGAGCAGTTCTTC. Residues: CSARFWRQLNEQFF.

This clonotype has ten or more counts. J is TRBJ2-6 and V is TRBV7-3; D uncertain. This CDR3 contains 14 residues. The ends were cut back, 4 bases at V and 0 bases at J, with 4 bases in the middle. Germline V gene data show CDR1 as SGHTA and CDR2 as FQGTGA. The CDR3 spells CASSSGSGANVLTF. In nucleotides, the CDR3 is TGTGCCAGCAGCTCTGGCTCTGGGGCCAACGTCCTGACTTTC.